This record concerns one T cell receptor (beta chain) sequence. The data derive from a study of T cells after yellow fever vaccination. The authors made TCR cDNA by 5'RACE template switching, adding a universal primer site and UMIs. TCRdb reprocessed the 5' RACE reads via MiXCR and lists one record per CDR3 protein. The profile covers 510,000 or so distinct CDR3 sequences, with about 19% appearing a single time and more than 13% taken by the ten largest. This CDR3 comprises 17 residues. Trimming pared 3 bases from V and 0 bases from J, leaving 15 bases between. Germline loops: CDR1 DFQATT, CDR2 SNEGSKA (reference sequence).

The sample consisted of PBMCs, taken 15 days after the yellow fever booster vaccination. The TCR sequence derives from a man under 40 who received the YFV17D yellow fever vaccine. This chain links TRBV20-1 with TRBJ2-6; a possible D gene is TRBD2 (5 bases). CDR3 in amino acids: CSARGGPVGSGANVLTF. For the CDR3, the DNA is TGCAGTGCTAGGGGCGGGCCAGTGGGCTCTGGGGCCAACGTCCTGACTTTC.